This TCR beta chain emerged from a study of T cells expressing NK-cell markers. TCRdb reanalyzed the 5' RACE reads, giving one entry per CDR3 protein sequence and no DNA. In total, the table holds about 260,000 distinct CDR3 sequences. Per germline, CDR1 MNHEY and CDR2 SVGAGI. The CDR3 has 12 residues. This chain links TRBV6-5 with TRBJ2-5; TCRdb picks TRBD2, but there is no DNA to check that call. The sequence was obtained from a man aged 18 to 29 in good health. Sequenced: blood T cells: a sorted CD56 or NKG2C T cell subset, CD4+ or CD8+ T cells, or bulk PBMC T cells (not recorded which). The CDR3 here is CASFGSSETQYF.